The TCR beta chain described here comes from a study of blood T cell repertoires in COVID-19. Background on the study: Italy, Spain and the United States were the sources of the convalescent and acute COVID-19 samples.

CDR3 length: 18 residues. Germline lookup yields CDR1 LGHDT and CDR2 YNNKEL (reference sequence). The V and J ends lost 1 base and 8 bases respectively, with 21 bases between them. In the authors' methods: Nucleated cell number was recorded as an estimate derived from reference gene primer amplification. This table comes from immunoSEQ multiplex PCR, and its TCRdb copy is limited to in-frame clones, with some not included. V and J calls and clone size are those listed in that table; D and trimming were worked out from the DNA. Of around 310,000 clones in the sample, roughly 86% are singletons; the top ten hold roughly a tenth. Symptom resolution, clearance, or two negative PCRs marked donors in Cohort 3 as recovered.

The TCR comes from a woman in her 30s who had recovered from COVID-19. The rearrangement links TRBV3-1 (or the pseudogene TRBV3-2) to TRBJ1-6, with D possibly being TRBD1 (6 bases). The sample comprised PBMCs or T cells enriched from blood (not recorded which). CDR3: CASSQVSPGQGNYSPLHF. DNA for the CDR3: TGTGCCAGCAGCCAAGTTTCTCCGGGGCAGGGGAATTATTCACCCCTCCACTTT.